These 24 T cell receptor beta chains share one sample of origin, sequenced in a study of Graves' ophthalmopathy and Graves' hyperthyroidism. RNA transcripts were the template, and TCR beta CDR3 regions were amplified from them. An opening RT-PCR round employed HTBI primers and preceded a second-round multiplex PCR. From the multiplex PCR reads, TCRdb called clonotypes with MiXCR, one entry per CDR3 protein. Of approximately 540,000 distinct CDR3 sequences detected, under 45% appear once; the ten largest clones hold about 4.1%. Sequenced input: peripheral blood or thyroid tissue (not recorded which). These TCRs come from an adult man with Graves' hyperthyroidism.

The V call is TRBV15, the J call TRBJ1-2; maybe TRBD1 (5 bases). V lost 0 bases and J lost 7, with 12 bases in between. Germline lookup yields CDR1 LNHNV and CDR2 YYDKDF (reference sequence). This CDR3 is built from 14 residues. The CDR3 loop is CATSRDKWGAGYTF. Here the CDR3 DNA reads TGTGCCACCAGCAGAGATAAATGGGGCGCTGGCTACACCTTC.

As concerns this clonotype: Mismatch with germline at one junction end may stem from a read error. The rearrangement uses TRBV5-4 and TRBJ1-1; unclear D gene. This CDR3 comprises 11 residues. CDR1 and CDR2 from the germline V gene are SGHNT and YYREEE (reference sequence). Here the CDR3 DNA reads TGTGCCGGCAGCTCTGGCACTGAAGCTTTCTTT. It translates to CAGSSGTEAFF.

There are a few counts of this clonotype. This chain joins TRBV19 and TRBJ2-7; TRBD1 agrees at 7 bases. The CDR3 sequence is 14 residues long. Germline V gives CDR1 LNHDA, CDR2 SQIVND (reference sequence). J lost 2 bases, V lost 7 bases, and 8 bases had no gene match. The CDR3 loop reads CASTPRDRAYEQYF. The CDR3 bases are TGTGCCAGTACCCCCCGGGACAGAGCCTACGAGCAGTACTTC. Drawing the rest from reference TRBV19 and TRBJ2-7, the complete variable domain is DGGITQSPKYLFRKEGQNVTLSCEQNLNHDAMYWYRQDPGQGLRLIYYSQIVNDFQKGDIAEGYSVSREKKESFPLTVTSAQKNPTAFYLCASTPRDRAYEQYFGPGTRLTVT.

This clonotype was detected many times. The chain has TRBV24-1 and TRBJ1-2; TRBD1 aligns across 7 bases. The CDR3 has 14 residues. Germline V lookup: CDR1 KGHDR, CDR2 SFDVKD. The ends lost 4 bases at V and 4 bases at J; junction bases unmatched: 5. The CDR3 sequence is CATSDRQGGYGYTF. The CDR3 DNA follows: TGTGCCACCAGTGACCGACAGGGAGGCTATGGCTACACCTTC.

The chain combines TRBV4-1 with TRBJ2-7; 7 bases are shared with TRBD2. Trimming cost V 5 bases and J 6 bases; bases outside gene matches: 4. The CDR3 is made up of 12 amino acids. Germline CDR1 MGHRA, CDR2 YSYEKL. The CDR3 region is CASSGRASEQYF. As DNA, the CDR3 is TGCGCCAGCAGCGGGAGGGCTTCCGAGCAGTACTTC.

This clonotype was detected many times. V usage is TRBV6-5 and J usage is TRBJ1-1, with a weak D call TRBD1 (6 bases). The V and J ends lost 6 bases and 4 bases respectively, with 12 bases between them. The germline CDR1 and CDR2 sequences are MNHEY and SVGAGI. The CDR3 loop spans 13 amino acids. In DNA, the CDR3 is TGTGCCAGCAGGGCAGACAGGAGCACTGAAGCTTTCTTT. Translating it yields CASRADRSTEAFF.

Many counts were recorded for this clonotype. The rearrangement joins TRBV9 to TRBJ1-3; D not resolved. The CDR3 is made up of 18 amino acids. The ends were cut back, 0 bases at V and 0 bases at J, with 16 bases in the middle. Germline V gives CDR1 SGDLS, CDR2 YYNGEE. The CDR3 protein is CASSVALTPKGSGNTIYF. DNA for the CDR3: TGTGCCAGCAGCGTAGCTTTGACTCCGAAGGGCTCTGGAAACACCATATATTTT. The full variable domain, with the rest looked up from reference TRBV9 and TRBJ1-3, is DSGVTQTPKHLITATGQRVTLRCSPRSGDLSVYWYQQSLDQGLQFLIQYYNGEERAKGNILERFSAQQFPDLHSELNLSSLELGDSALYFCASSVALTPKGSGNTIYFGEGSWLTVV.

This clonotype was counted many times. The V and J genes are TRBV19 and TRBJ1-2; D is possibly TRBD1 (6 bases). Germline CDR1 is LNHDA and CDR2 is SQIVND (reference sequence). The CDR3 runs 15 residues. Trimming removed 2 bases at V and 6 bases at J, with 16 bases between. The CDR3 DNA reads as TGTGCCAGTAGTATACCCGCAGGGGCCGCAGATGGCTACACCTTC. As protein: CASSIPAGAADGYTF.

This clonotype showed up many times. The chain carries TRBV5-1 and TRBJ2-5, with 8 bases matching TRBD2. Germline values: CDR1 SGHRS, CDR2 YFSETQ. This CDR3 has 15 residues. Trimming took 2 bases from V and 4 from J; bases not matched to a gene: 7. Here the CDR3 reads CASSLLAEERETQYF. The CDR3 bases are TGCGCCAGCAGCTTACTAGCGGAGGAAAGAGAGACCCAGTACTTC.

In regard to this clonotype: The junction departs from the called germline gene at one end, perhaps through a read error. The genes are TRBV5-8 and TRBJ2-3, with a tentative D call TRBD2 (6 bases). Germline lookup yields CDR1 SGHTS and CDR2 YDEGEE. This CDR3 is 15 amino acids long. The CDR3 is CAGSQVSGSTDTQYF. CDR3 DNA sequence: TGTGCCGGCAGCCAAGTAAGCGGGAGCACAGATACGCAGTATTTT.

There are many counts of this clonotype. This sequence joins TRBV12-3 or TRBV12-4 and TRBJ1-2, with 8 bases matching TRBD1. This CDR3 is built from 14 residues. The J segment lost 7 bases and the V segment lost 6 bases, leaving 10 bases of the junction unmatched. For the CDR3, the DNA is TGTGCCAGCAGAACACTCTTAGGACAGGGTGGCTACACCTTC. Protein: CASRTLLGQGGYTF.

The rearrangement links TRBV30 to TRBJ1-1; D perhaps matches TRBD1 (5 bases). The V end lost 5 bases, the J end lost 6 bases, and 13 bases lay between the germline ends. CDR3 size: 12 residues. Germline values: CDR1 GTSNPN, CDR2 SVGIG (reference sequence). CDR3 coding DNA: TGTGCCTGGGGAGCAGGGTACGCTGAAGCTTTCTTT. Amino acids: CAWGAGYAEAFF.

This clonotype was picked up many times. V is TRBV6-5 and J is TRBJ2-7, with a weak D call TRBD1 (5 bases). The CDR3 is 15 amino acids. V was clipped by 0 bases and J by 2 bases, with 11 bases between them. Per germline, CDR1 MNHEY and CDR2 SVGAGI. The CDR3 sequence is CASSYSRTLPYEQYF. For the CDR3, the DNA is TGTGCCAGCAGTTACTCCCGGACATTACCCTACGAGCAGTACTTC.

This clonotype occurred many times. The CDR3: CASSLRGFGGLAGVSYEQYF. CDR3 coding DNA: TGTGCCAGCAGCCTCAGGGGCTTCGGGGGACTAGCGGGAGTATCCTACGAGCAGTACTTC. This chain links TRBV7-8 with TRBJ2-7; the match to TRBD2 covers 14 bases. Looked up from germline, CDR1 is SGHVS and CDR2 is FQNEAQ. The CDR3 has 20 amino acids. J was trimmed by 1 base and V by 5 bases; bases with no gene match: 16.

J is TRBJ1-1 and V is TRBV6-1; no definite D call. The ends were cut back, 3 bases at V and 6 bases at J, with 11 bases in the middle. CDR1 MNHNS and CDR2 SASEGT come from the germline V gene. This CDR3 spans 13 amino acids. This CDR3 reads CASSDLGIPEAFF. The DNA of the CDR3 is TGTGCCAGCAGTGACCTGGGGATCCCTGAAGCTTTCTTT.

This chain connects TRBV2 to TRBJ2-7; the D is unclear. The closer fit of TRBJ2-1 to the DNA end suggests the J call may be wrong. CDR3 length: 13 amino acids. The V gene's germline CDR1 is SNHLY and CDR2 FYNNEI. The CDR3 here is CASSESLYNEQFF. The DNA of the CDR3 is TGTGCCAGCAGTGAATCGCTGTACAATGAGCAGTTCTTC.

This clonotype was observed many times. V is TRBV3-1 and J is TRBJ1-1; no firm D call. Germline V gene sequence: CDR1 LGHDT, CDR2 YNNKEL (reference sequence). CDR3 length: 14 amino acids. Deletions cut 2 bases from V and 6 bases from J, with 13 bases between. This chain's CDR3 is CASSQSRRGSEAFF. CDR3 bases: TGTGCCAGCAGCCAAAGTCGTAGAGGGTCTGAAGCTTTCTTT.

The chain combines TRBV7-9 with TRBJ2-7; 8 nucleotides match TRBD1. The CDR3 is 13 residues long. Germline V gives CDR1 SEHNR, CDR2 FQNEAQ (reference sequence). V lost 5 bases and J lost 4; bases outside the gene matches: 4. The CDR3 DNA sequence: TGTGCCAGCAGCACCTACAGGGGGTACGAGCAGTACTTC. Its protein product is CASSTYRGYEQYF. The full variable domain, rest sourced from reference TRBV7-9 and TRBJ2-7, is DTGVSQNPRHKITKRGQNVTFRCDPISEHNRLYWYRQTLGQGPEFLTYFQNEAQLEKSRLLSDRFSAERPKGSFSTLEIQRTEQGDSAMYLCASSTYRGYEQYFGPGTRLTVT.

About this clonotype: Lacking the conserved final phenylalanine or tryptophan, this CDR3 likely reflects a read error. The chain recombines TRBV12-3 or TRBV12-4 with TRBJ2-7, with D perhaps matching TRBD2 (5 bases). The CDR3 has 13 amino acids. V was trimmed by 5 bases and J by 2 bases, leaving 10 bases between them. CDR3 loop: CASSPTGTYEQYL. The CDR3 coding sequence is TGTGCCAGCAGTCCGACGGGAACCTACGAGCAGTACCTC.

The chain uses TRBV12-3 or TRBV12-4 and TRBJ2-5; D possibly corresponds to TRBD1 (6 bases). V was trimmed by 7 bases and J by 5 bases, leaving 14 bases between them. The CDR3 runs 13 residues. The CDR3 DNA reads TGTGCCAGCATCCTCACAGGGACGGAGACCCAGTACTTC. Translated: CASILTGTETQYF.

The chain combines TRBV3-1 with TRBJ2-5; a weak D match, TRBD1 (6 bases). The CDR3 has 15 amino acids. Germline values: CDR1 LGHDT, CDR2 YNNKEL (reference sequence). Trimming took 3 bases from V and 4 from J, leaving 15 bases between them. The chain's CDR3 is CASSQRGTSLETQYF. Written as DNA, the CDR3 is TGTGCCAGCAGCCAGAGGGGGACCTCCCTAGAGACCCAGTACTTC.

The gene calls are TRBV27 and TRBJ1-2, with D uncertain. CDR3 length: 13 residues. CDR1 is MNHEY, CDR2 SMNVEV, per germline (reference sequence). Trimming took off 3 bases at V and 7 bases at J, with 12 bases between the two ends. In nucleotides, the CDR3 is TGTGCCAGCAGTTTTTCGGAGGGCTCTGGCTACACCTTC. It specifies CASSFSEGSGYTF.

This chain uses TRBV6-1 with TRBJ2-6, with 7 bases that match TRBD2. V lost 5 bases to trimming and J lost 4 bases; unmatched junction nucleotides: 5. Germline V gene data show CDR1 as MNHNS and CDR2 as SASEGT. The CDR3 covers 15 residues. The CDR3 sequence: CASSYGRTGANVLTF. CDR3 sequence (DNA): TGTGCCAGCAGTTACGGGAGGACCGGGGCCAACGTCCTGACTTTC.

The rearrangement joins TRBV20-1 to TRBJ2-5; 7 nucleotides align to TRBD2. The end of the DNA fits TRBJ2-1 better, so the J call may be wrong. Germline values: CDR1 DFQATT, CDR2 SNEGSKA (reference sequence). This CDR3 spans 14 amino acids. CDR3 sequence reads: CSSRLAEPYNEQFF. CDR3 DNA: TGCAGTTCACGCCTAGCGGAACCTTACAATGAGCAGTTCTTC.